Listed below are T cell receptor beta chains from one sample, sequenced in a study of blood T cells in healthy people across ages. From the 5' RACE reads, TCRdb called clonotypes with MiXCR, one entry per CDR3 protein. The sample records about 1.7 million distinct CDR3 sequences, 28% being singletons. Sample: blood. The receptors come from a woman in her twenties or thirties in good health. CDR3s include the opening cysteine and the closing phenylalanine or tryptophan. Fields, in order: V gene, J gene, clone size, D gene, CDR3 DNA, CDR3 protein. The D gene is left open where the match is weak. Clone size is shown for a subset of rows, as once, few, many or a class of expanded clone.

TRBV7-9,TRBJ1-2,.,.,TGTGCCAGCAGCTTAGGTCAGCCCGGTTATGGCTACACCTTC,CASSLGQPGYGYTF
TRBV5-6,TRBJ2-5,.,.,TGTGCCAGCAGCTTGTGGCAGGGGGGAATGGAGCAGTACTTC,CASSLWQGGMEQYF
TRBV20-1,TRBJ2-7,few,TRBD2,TGCAGTGCTGCCCTAGGACTAGCGGAGGCTTCCTACGAGCAGTACTTC,CSAALGLAEASYEQYF
TRBV14,TRBJ2-5,.,.,TGTGCCAGCAGCCAATGGTTGGTACAAGAGACCCAGTACTTC,CASSQWLVQETQYF
TRBV12-3/TRBV12-4,TRBJ1-1,few,.,TGTGCCAGCAGTTTGGCGGGGGGAATGGTAGCTTTCTTT,CASSLAGGMVAFF
TRBV25-1,TRBJ2-2,few,.,TGTGCCAGCAGTCCGGGGACTCGCGACACCGGGGAGCTGTTTTTT,CASSPGTRDTGELFF
TRBV6-2/TRBV6-3,TRBJ1-1,.,.,TGTGCCAGCAGGCCGGGGTTGACGAACACTGAAGCTTTCTTT,CASRPGLTNTEAFF
TRBV6-5,TRBJ1-5,few,TRBD1,TGTGCCAGCACTCAGGGGGCAGGGCAGCCCCAGCATTTT,CASTQGAGQPQHF
TRBV7-2,TRBJ1-4,.,TRBD1,TGTGCCAGCAGCCCCCGGGGCGGACAGGGGAGAGAAAAACTGTTTTTT,CASSPRGGQGREKLFF
TRBV6-1,TRBJ2-7,.,TRBD1,TGTGCCACCAAAACGACAGGGGGGATCCTATACGAGCAGTACTTC,CATKTTGGILYEQYF
TRBV3-1,TRBJ2-3,few,.,TGTGCCAGCAGCCCGAATACCGGGGGTATTAGCACAGATACGCAGTATTTT,CASSPNTGGISTDTQYF
TRBV29-1,TRBJ2-5,many,.,TGCAGCGCGAGGACATCGGGGGAGTGGACCCAGTACTTC,CSARTSGEWTQYF
TRBV11-2,TRBJ2-7,few,.,TGTGCCAGCAGCTTCAGGGACCCCTACGAGCAGTACTTC,CASSFRDPYEQYF
TRBV24-1,TRBJ2-1,few,.,TGTGCCACCAGTGCCAGGGGTAGGAATGAGCAGTTCTTC,CATSARGRNEQFF
TRBV28,TRBJ2-7,.,.,TGTGCCAGCAGTTTAATAGGGCCCCGCCTCGAGCAGTACTTC,CASSLIGPRLEQYF
TRBV7-9,TRBJ2-5,few,.,TGTGCCAGCAGCTTAGTGGAGGGTCCCCTTCTCGAGACCCAGTACTTC,CASSLVEGPLLETQYF
TRBV29-1,TRBJ2-3,.,TRBD1,TGCAGCGTCGCCCGGGACAGCTACACAGATACGCAGTATTTT,CSVARDSYTDTQYF
TRBV5-6,TRBJ1-2,.,.,TGTGCCAGCAGCTTGGACTCGCGTGGAGGGCCAATAGACGGCTACACCTTC,CASSLDSRGGPIDGYTF
TRBV5-1,TRBJ2-1,.,TRBD1,TGCGCCAGCACCGCCTGGACAGGGACCTCCAATGAGCAGTTCTTC,CASTAWTGTSNEQFF
TRBV5-5,TRBJ2-3,few,.,TGTGCCAGCAGCTTGTCCGACGAGCATACGCAGTATTTT,CASSLSDEHTQYF
TRBV7-9,TRBJ2-6,.,TRBD1,TGTGCCAGCAGCTTTGGAACAGGGGCTGGGGCCAACGTCCTGACTTTC,CASSFGTGAGANVLTF
TRBV12-3/TRBV12-4,TRBJ2-7,.,TRBD2,TGTGCCAGCAGTAGACTAGCGGGAGCAGACGAGCAGTACTTC,CASSRLAGADEQYF
TRBV7-2,TRBJ2-5,many,TRBD1,TGTGCCAGCAGCTTAGGGGACAGGGTCGGAGAGACCCAGTACTTC,CASSLGDRVGETQYF